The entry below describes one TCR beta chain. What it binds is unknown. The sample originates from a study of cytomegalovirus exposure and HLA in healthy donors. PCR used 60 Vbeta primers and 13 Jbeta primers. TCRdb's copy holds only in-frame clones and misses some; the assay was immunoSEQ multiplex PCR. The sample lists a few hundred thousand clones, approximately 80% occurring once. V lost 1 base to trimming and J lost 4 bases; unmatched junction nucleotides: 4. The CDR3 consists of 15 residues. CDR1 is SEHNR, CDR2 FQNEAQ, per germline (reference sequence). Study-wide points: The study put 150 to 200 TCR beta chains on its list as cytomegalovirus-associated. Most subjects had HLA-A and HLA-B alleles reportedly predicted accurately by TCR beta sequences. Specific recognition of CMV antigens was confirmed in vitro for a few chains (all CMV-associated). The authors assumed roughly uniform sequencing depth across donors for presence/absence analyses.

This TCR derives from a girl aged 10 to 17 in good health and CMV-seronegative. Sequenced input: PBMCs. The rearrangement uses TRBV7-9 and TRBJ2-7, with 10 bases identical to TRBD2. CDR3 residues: CASSLVSLAGYEQYF. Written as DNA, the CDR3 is TGTGCCAGCAGCTTAGTTTCACTAGCGGGGTACGAGCAGTACTTC.